The T cell receptor beta chain under discussion was sequenced for a study of CD8+CD57+ T cells in acquired aplastic anemia. As for the study in general: DNA per sorted CD4+ or CD8+ sample ranged about 0.19 to 30 ug, averaging 3.2 ug.

Selection for sequencing was limited to patients who had shown CD8+CD57+ cell expansion by flow cytometry. With no exception, the patients had severe acquired aplastic anemia. Notes on the study in general: The number of CD8+ CDR3 sequences shared by patients and controls was fewer than 35.

Of note for this clonotype: The antigen remains undetermined.

From germline, CDR1 is DFQATT and CDR2 SNEGSKA (reference sequence). This CDR3 region has 14 residues. V shed 4 bases and J 4 bases; nucleotides not matched to a gene: 8. The template for TCR beta VDJ and CDR3 sequence profiling was genomic DNA. From the reads, TCRdb called clonotypes with MiXCR, one entry per CDR3 protein. This table has 170,000 or so distinct CDR3 sequences, roughly 65% appearing once. This clonotype was obtained from a human donor with aplastic anemia. This chain joins TRBV20-1 and TRBJ2-3, with 7 bases fitting TRBD2. The sequenced sample consisted of sorted CD4+, CD8+, or CD8+CD57+ T cells (not recorded which) from PBMCs. The CDR3 DNA sequence: TGCAGTGCTAACAGCGGGATAGGCGCAGATACGCAGTATTTT. This gives the protein CSANSGIGADTQYF.